This entry is about one TCR beta chain. The data are from a study of CD8 T cells in Susac syndrome. Germline loops: CDR1 LGHDT, CDR2 YNNKEL (reference sequence). V lost 3 bases, J lost 4 bases, and 9 bases lay in between. The CDR3 loop spans 13 amino acids. RNA in amounts of about 0.45 to 1 ug was reverse transcribed with random hexamers. Amplification of TCR beta CDR3 spanned 54 Vbeta and 13 Jbeta via immunoSEQ multiplex PCR. TCRdb reanalysed the immunoSEQ multiplex PCR reads using MiXCR and keeps one entry per CDR3 protein. The table lists 150,000 to 200,000 distinct CDR3 sequences, 90% to 95% of them singletons. Negative isolation was used for CD8+ and CD4+ T cells, and FACS enrichment was applied to TEMRA cells.

The origin of this receptor is a human donor in good health. The sequencing input was CD4+ T cells from PBMCs. The V gene is TRBV3-1, the J gene TRBJ1-2; D is uncertain. DNA for the CDR3: TGTGCCAGCAGCCACTGGTCCCGCTATGGCTACACCTTC. Its protein is CASSHWSRYGYTF.